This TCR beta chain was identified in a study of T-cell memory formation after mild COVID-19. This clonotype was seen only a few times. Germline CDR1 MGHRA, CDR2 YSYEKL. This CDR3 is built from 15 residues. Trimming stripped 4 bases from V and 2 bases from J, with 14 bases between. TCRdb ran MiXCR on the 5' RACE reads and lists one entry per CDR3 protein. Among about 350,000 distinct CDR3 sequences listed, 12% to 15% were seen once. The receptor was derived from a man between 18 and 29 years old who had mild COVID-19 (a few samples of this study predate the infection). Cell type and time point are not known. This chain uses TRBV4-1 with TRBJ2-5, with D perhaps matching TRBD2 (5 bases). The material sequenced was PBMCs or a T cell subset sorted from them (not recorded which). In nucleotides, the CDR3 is TGCGCCAGCAGCCGTAGACGGGGAAGTCAAGAGACCCAGTACTTC. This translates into CASSRRRGSQETQYF.